The present entry profiles one T cell receptor (beta chain) with its context. TCRdb keeps only in-frame clones here, not all; method: immunoSEQ multiplex PCR. The sample lists 85,000 to 110,000 clones; about 89% were seen once. The sample belongs to a study of control samples from healthy donors and cancer patients. Germline CDR1 LGHNT, CDR2 FRNRAP. V lost 5 bases to trimming and J lost 3 bases, with 23 bases between them. The CDR3 contains 18 residues. This clonotype was sampled from a man aged 60-69 years with lung cancer. The chain couples TRBV12-5 to TRBJ2-1; D may correspond to TRBD1 or TRBD2 (5 bases each). Sequencing was performed on PBMCs. This CDR3 is CASGVNRDGEVFYNEQFF. The CDR3 nucleotides are TGTGCTAGTGGTGTTAACCGGGACGGTGAGGTGTTCTACAATGAGCAGTTCTTC.